This T cell receptor beta chain was sequenced for a study of T cell responses to AZD1222 COVID-19 vaccine. General study findings and limits: It should be noted that donors were predominantly white British and more often female, and clonal diversity was possibly underestimated. Once two AZD1222 doses were given, Spike-specific TCR breadth and depth went up.

Germline V gene sequence: CDR1 LGHNA, CDR2 YNFKEQ. Germline trimming cut 4 bases from V and 6 bases from J; bases unmatched to any gene: 9. The CDR3 is 15 residues long. Recipients boosted at about 4 weeks or about 12 weeks are pooled. A note on this clone: The antigen is undetermined.

Sequencing used immunoSEQ multiplex PCR; TCRdb keeps in-frame clones, though not all of them. The table lists approximately 170,000 clones, approximately 90% of them singletons. The sequence derives from an adult who received the AZD1222 COVID-19 vaccine. The sample consisted of peripheral blood, taken 28 days after the second AZD1222 dose. The chain is built from TRBV4-2 and TRBJ2-1, with 7 bases aligning to TRBD2. Here the CDR3 DNA reads TGTGCCAGCAGCCCCGAAGAGCGGGGAGTCAATGAGCAGTTCTTC. As protein: CASSPEERGVNEQFF.